This TCR beta chain stems from a study of control samples from healthy donors and cancer patients. V trimming: 2 bases; J trimming: 8 bases; junction bases outside the gene matches: 2. The germline V gene encodes CDR1 MDHEN and CDR2 SYDVKM. The CDR3 sequence is 15 residues long. Only in-frame clones appear in the TCRdb table, and some are missing; sequencing was by immunoSEQ multiplex PCR. The sample holds fewer than 500,000 clones, 90% seen once. The sequenced sample consisted of PBMCs. The rearrangement joins TRBV28 to TRBJ2-1, with TRBD2 matching over 14 bases. The source is a middle-aged man with head and neck cancer. The CDR3 loop reads CASSLGLAGGDEQFF. In DNA, the CDR3 is TGTGCCAGCAGTTTAGGACTAGCGGGGGGAGATGAGCAGTTCTTC.